A selection of T cell receptor beta chains follows, all from one sample in a study of blood T cells in healthy people across ages. Each CDR3 protein is one row after TCRdb ran MiXCR on the 5' RACE reads. In the table there are hundreds of thousands of distinct CDR3 sequences, approximately 44% of which are singletons. The sequenced sample consisted of blood. These receptors were taken from a man aged 55 to 70 in good health. Each CDR3 is given without its conserved first and last residue. The order of the fields is D gene, V gene, J gene, CDR3 protein. A D gene is named only where the DNA matches it firmly.

-	TRBV7-2	TRBJ1-2	ASSPGVNGYT
-	TRBV6-2/TRBV6-3	TRBJ2-7	ASRRDTGIRDYEQY
-	TRBV3-1	TRBJ2-3	ASSQVHRPGSEY
-	TRBV6-2/TRBV6-3	TRBJ2-7	ASQSQTYEQY
-	TRBV5-1	TRBJ2-7	ASSPDTGSAYEQY
TRBD1	TRBV7-2	TRBJ2-1	ASSRQGSNYNEQF
-	TRBV12-3/TRBV12-4	TRBJ1-4	ASSGRGRGSSTAGKLF
-	TRBV28	TRBJ1-5	ASSLAQSNQPQH
-	TRBV29-1	TRBJ2-5	SVVAFQETQY
-	TRBV3-1	TRBJ1-5	ASSQGQVGQPQH
TRBD1	TRBV29-1	TRBJ2-4	STMTGTKNIQY
-	TRBV9	TRBJ2-5	ASSPGVGQETQY
-	TRBV29-1	TRBJ1-2	SVERRSRNYGYT
TRBD2	TRBV5-1	TRBJ2-1	ASSLRTLAGVANNEQF
TRBD2	TRBV4-1	TRBJ2-1	ASSQDSPGLVVNEQF
-	TRBV7-3	TRBJ1-1	ACSFTGGGTEAF
-	TRBV7-2	TRBJ2-1	ASSSDRGHDEQF
-	TRBV9	TRBJ2-7	ASSVAYSSSYEQY
-	TRBV7-6	TRBJ1-5	ASSPAPNQPQH
TRBD1	TRBV9	TRBJ2-7	ASSSGQGPAYEQY